The clone carrying this T cell receptor beta chain came up many times. No antigen is known for it. Universal primer sites and UMIs were introduced during 5'RACE template-switching synthesis of TCR cDNA. One entry per CDR3 protein, called by TCRdb with MiXCR from the 5' RACE reads. The table has 300,000 to 350,000 distinct CDR3 sequences, approximately 4% seen once. This sample is part of a study of T cells after yellow fever vaccination. Study at large: Those fractions that held only low numbers of cells were prepared using the SMART-Seq v4 Ultra Low Input RNA kit. Study results and limitations: From the bulk population, abundant clonotypes could contaminate and appear within FACS-sorted repertoires. Most primary-vaccination clones reappeared after the booster (approximately 97% CD4, approximately 88% CD8).

The CDR3 is 15 residues long. Looked up from germline, CDR1 is MNHEY and CDR2 is SMNVEV (reference sequence). Deletions cut 4 bases from V and 7 bases from J, with 14 bases between. The specimen was PBMCs, collected 15 days after the yellow fever booster vaccination. The clonotype comes from a man between 18 and 35 years old who received the YFV17D yellow fever vaccine. The chain links TRBV27 to TRBJ1-6, with a tentative D call TRBD1 (5 bases). DNA of the CDR3: TGTGCCAGCAGTTCGCCCTTTGGGGGAAATTCACCCCTCCACTTT. Translated, it gives CASSSPFGGNSPLHF.